Given below is one T cell receptor (beta chain) in context. Its recognized antigen is unknown. Base quality data are lacking; no much larger clone is found one base away. This specimen's time point label, interpreted: blood at routine non-recurrence follow-up after resection. For TCR sequencing, whole RNA was extracted from tumor and nontumor lung tissue, or from cryopreserved PBMC samples, and no cell sorting was done. Patients were selected for TCR sequencing only if sufficient RNA was available from at least two tumor regions. The junction shows trimming of 3 bases on V and 1 base on J, plus 9 bases between the germline ends. The CDR3, from cysteine to phenylalanine, totals 14 residues. Kept here is only the CDR3 DNA, which spans 42 bases and is read in frame from base 1. CDR1 and CDR2 are read off the germline V gene as MNHEY and SVGAGI. The data were taken from a study of spatial heterogeneity in lung cancer (dated by TCRdb to the late 2010s). Some background on the complete study: The donors were around 69 patients from the lung TRACERx cohort who had early-stage, untreated non-small cell lung cancer. In the raw uncorrected reads, each unique combination of TCR and UMI appeared more than ten times on average. More beta-chain than alpha-chain transcripts were consistently detected, likely reflecting higher beta-chain transcript abundance. At surgery, some 220 tumor regions, 61 to 65 matched nontumor lung samples and 56 PBMC samples were TCR-sequenced for both alpha and beta chains. Nonsynonymous mutation counts, determined by whole-exome sequencing of tumor tissue, were related to features of the TCR repertoire. In non-small cell lung cancer, the study quantitatively compared TCR alpha and beta repertoires across several tumor regions, matched nontumor lung, and blood. Follow-up PBMC samples were sequenced whenever available, with a median time to follow-up of about 24 months after resection. Results the study describes overall, beyond this receptor: Only roughly 15 patients were included in the comparisons of baseline and follow-up blood repertoires. Additional single-cell paired TCR alpha and beta sequencing was considered necessary to confirm, at a functional level, the hypothesis that regional TCRs recognize regional mutations. Ubiquitous expanded tumor TCRs showed up in blood more often at tumor resection than at routine follow-up.

The library was obtained by 5' RACE. The sequencer listed for this sample is NextSeq 500. In the TCR library protocol, a unique molecular identifier was attached to each TCR cDNA molecule so that PCR and sequencing errors could be corrected. As for the authors' bioinformatics: TCR identification, UMI-based error correction and CDR3 extraction were performed with Decombinator tools. TCRs above a frequency of 2 per 1,000, corresponding to the top 1% of the tumor frequency distribution, were defined as expanded. Rényi diversity was computed with the R vegan package after subsampling each repertoire 100 times to 5,000 TCRs. CDR3 similarity networks were built from amino acid triplet string-kernel similarity, with CDR3s being connected when pairwise similarity was above 0.82. In TCRdb, the public reads were trimmed at Q25 with fastp and aligned with MiXCR, with productive beta chains retained. Each entry is one CDR3 protein sequence, shown with its most common DNA and genes. These V and J calls are TCRdb output, not the study's own analysis. The sample profile shows 35,000 to 50,000 distinct CDR3 sequences; 20% to 25% of them were found once. The ten largest clones capture 7% to 7.5% of the sample.

The receptor comes from a female donor with early-stage non-small cell lung cancer. Sequencing was performed on PBMCs, taken at follow-up. The rearrangement combines TRBV6-5 with TRBJ1-1; a tentative D match to TRBD1 spans 5 bases. The DNA reads as follows: TGTGCCAGCAGTTATTTCGGACAGAACACTGAAGCTTTCTTT. It translates to CASSYFGQNTEAFF.